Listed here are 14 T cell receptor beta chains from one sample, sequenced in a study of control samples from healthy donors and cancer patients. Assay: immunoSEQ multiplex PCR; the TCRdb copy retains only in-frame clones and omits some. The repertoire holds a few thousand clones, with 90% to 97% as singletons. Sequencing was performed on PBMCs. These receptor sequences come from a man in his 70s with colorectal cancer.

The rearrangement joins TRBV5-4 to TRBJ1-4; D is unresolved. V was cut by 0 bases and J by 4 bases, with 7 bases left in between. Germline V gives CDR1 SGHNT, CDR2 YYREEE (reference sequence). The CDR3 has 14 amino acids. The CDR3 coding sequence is TGTGCCAGCAGCTTGGAAAACAGTAATGAAAAACTGTTTTTT. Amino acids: CASSLENSNEKLFF.

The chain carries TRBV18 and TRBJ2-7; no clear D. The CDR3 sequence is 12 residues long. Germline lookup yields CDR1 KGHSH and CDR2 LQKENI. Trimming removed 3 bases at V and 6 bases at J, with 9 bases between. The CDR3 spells CASSPGGIEQYF. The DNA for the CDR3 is TGTGCCAGCTCACCGGGTGGCATCGAGCAGTACTTC.

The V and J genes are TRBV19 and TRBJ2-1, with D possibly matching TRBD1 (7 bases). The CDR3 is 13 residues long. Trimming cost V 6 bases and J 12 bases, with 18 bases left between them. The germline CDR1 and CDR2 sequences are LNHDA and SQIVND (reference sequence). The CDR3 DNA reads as TGTGCCAGTAGCCCCCAGGGGGGTCATGGGCAGTTCTTC. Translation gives CASSPQGGHGQFF.

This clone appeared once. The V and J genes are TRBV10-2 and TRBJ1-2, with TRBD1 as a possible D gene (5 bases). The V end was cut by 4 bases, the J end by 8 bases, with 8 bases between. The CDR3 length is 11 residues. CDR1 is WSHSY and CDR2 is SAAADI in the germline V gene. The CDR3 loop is CASSANRGYTF. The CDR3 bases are TGCGCCAGCAGTGCGAACAGGGGCTACACCTTC.

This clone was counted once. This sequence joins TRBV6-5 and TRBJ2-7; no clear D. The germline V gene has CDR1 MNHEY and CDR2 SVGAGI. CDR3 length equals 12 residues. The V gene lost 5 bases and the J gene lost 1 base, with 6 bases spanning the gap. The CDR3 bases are TGTGCCAGCAGTCCAGGATCCTACGAGCAGTACTTC. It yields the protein CASSPGSYEQYF.

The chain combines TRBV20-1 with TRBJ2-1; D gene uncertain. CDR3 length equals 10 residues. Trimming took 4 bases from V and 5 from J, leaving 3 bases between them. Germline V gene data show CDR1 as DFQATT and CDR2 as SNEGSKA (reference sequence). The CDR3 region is CSAINNEQFF. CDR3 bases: TGCAGTGCTATTAACAATGAGCAGTTCTTC.

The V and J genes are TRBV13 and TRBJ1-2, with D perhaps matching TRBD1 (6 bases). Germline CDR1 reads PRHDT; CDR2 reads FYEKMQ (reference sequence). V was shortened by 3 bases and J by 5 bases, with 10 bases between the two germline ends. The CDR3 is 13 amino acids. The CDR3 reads CASSLQGTYGYTF. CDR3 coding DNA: TGTGCCAGCAGCTTGCAAGGGACATATGGCTACACCTTC.

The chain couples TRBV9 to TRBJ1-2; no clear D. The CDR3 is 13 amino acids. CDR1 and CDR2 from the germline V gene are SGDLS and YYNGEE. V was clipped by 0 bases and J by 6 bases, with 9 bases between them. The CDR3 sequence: CASSVGRADGYTF. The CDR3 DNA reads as TGTGCCAGCAGCGTAGGAAGGGCGGATGGCTACACCTTC.

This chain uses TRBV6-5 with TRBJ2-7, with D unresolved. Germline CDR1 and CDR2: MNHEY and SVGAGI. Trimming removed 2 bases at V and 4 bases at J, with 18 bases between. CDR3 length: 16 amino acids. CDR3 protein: CASSYDPHGFSYEQYF. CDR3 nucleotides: TGTGCCAGCAGTTACGACCCACATGGTTTTAGTTACGAGCAGTACTTC.

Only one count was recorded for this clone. The CDR3 coding sequence is TGTGCCAGTAGTATATCCGCGGGAGGCTCCTACAATGAGCAGTTCTTC. Its protein is CASSISAGGSYNEQFF. The V and J genes are TRBV19 and TRBJ2-1, with 8 bases that match TRBD2. This CDR3 region has 16 residues. Germline V gives CDR1 LNHDA, CDR2 SQIVND (reference sequence). V lost 2 bases to trimming and J lost 0 bases; unmatched junction nucleotides: 3.

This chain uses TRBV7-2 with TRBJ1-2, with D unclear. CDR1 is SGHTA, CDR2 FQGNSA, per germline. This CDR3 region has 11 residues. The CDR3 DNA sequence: TGTGCGAGCGGGCCAAACTATGGCTACACCTTC. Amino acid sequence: CASGPNYGYTF.

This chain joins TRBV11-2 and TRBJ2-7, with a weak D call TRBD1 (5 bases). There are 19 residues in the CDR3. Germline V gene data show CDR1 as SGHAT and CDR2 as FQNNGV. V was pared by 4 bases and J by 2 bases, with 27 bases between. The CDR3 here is CASSYNRHLGLNGAYEQYF. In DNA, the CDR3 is TGTGCCAGCAGCTATAACAGGCATCTCGGTCTTAATGGGGCCTACGAGCAGTACTTC.

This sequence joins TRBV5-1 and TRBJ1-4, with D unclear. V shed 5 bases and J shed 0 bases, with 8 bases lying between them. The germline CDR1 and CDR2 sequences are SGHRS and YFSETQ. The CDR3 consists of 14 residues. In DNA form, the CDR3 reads TGCGCCAGCAGGCAGCTTACAACTAATGAAAAACTGTTTTTT. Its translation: CASRQLTTNEKLFF.

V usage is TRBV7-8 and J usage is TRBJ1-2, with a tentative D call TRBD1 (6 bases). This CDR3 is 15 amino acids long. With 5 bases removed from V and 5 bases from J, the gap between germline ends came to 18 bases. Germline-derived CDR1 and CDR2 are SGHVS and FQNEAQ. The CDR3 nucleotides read TGTGCCAGCAGCCGTTCCTCGGCAGGGGCTTATGGCTACACCTTC. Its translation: CASSRSSAGAYGYTF.